The rows below give T cell receptor beta chains drawn from one sample of a study of technical replicates of blood from a handful of donors. Libraries were prepared by immunoSEQ multiplex PCR; TCRdb keeps only in-frame clonotypes and omits some of them. The data show more than 90,000 clones, with 96% seen just once and 0.36% held by the top ten. The sequencing input was T cells isolated from PBMCs. The source of these receptors is a human donor in good health. The CDR3 runs from the conserved cysteine through the conserved F or W. A D gene is named only where the DNA matches it firmly. Size values are once, few and many counts, or a class for expanded clones, and some rows have none.

abundance	v_gene	d_gene	j_gene	CDR3aa	CDR3nt
NA	TRBV5-1	NA	TRBJ1-2	CASSLRDYGYTF	TGCGCCAGCAGCTTACGAGACTATGGCTACACCTTC
NA	TRBV2	TRBD1	TRBJ2-5	CASSDRGTYQETQYF	TGTGCCAGCAGCGACAGGGGGACGTACCAAGAGACCCAGTACTTC
NA	TRBV7-9	TRBD1	TRBJ1-1	CASRTPQGADTEAFF	TGTGCCAGCAGAACTCCTCAGGGGGCGGACACTGAAGCTTTCTTT
once	TRBV7-2	TRBD1	TRBJ1-2	CASSLVGTGGQLGYGYTF	TGTGCCAGCAGCTTAGTAGGGACAGGGGGCCAATTAGGCTATGGCTACACCTTC
NA	TRBV13	NA	TRBJ1-1	CASSLVNTEAFF	TGTGCCAGCAGCTTAGTAAACACTGAAGCTTTCTTT
NA	TRBV7-2	NA	TRBJ2-7	CASSLAPVREQYF	TGTGCCAGCAGCTTAGCGCCAGTCCGCGAGCAGTACTTC
once	TRBV28	NA	TRBJ2-7	CASSFQGGGREQYF	TGTGCCAGCAGTTTTCAGGGAGGAGGACGCGAGCAGTACTTC
NA	TRBV4-1	NA	TRBJ2-1	CASSLGVAGYNEQFF	TGCGCCAGCAGCTTAGGTGTGGCGGGGTACAATGAGCAGTTCTTC
once	TRBV6-1	TRBD2	TRBJ2-7	CASRTGTSASYEQYF	TGTGCCAGCAGAACCGGGACTAGCGCCTCCTACGAGCAGTACTTC
NA	TRBV5-6	TRBD1	TRBJ2-7	CASSGQGAPEQYF	TGTGCCAGCAGCGGACAGGGGGCGCCTGAGCAGTACTTC
NA	TRBV29-1	TRBD1	TRBJ1-4	CSVEEPGGEEKLFF	TGCAGCGTTGAAGAACCAGGGGGAGAAGAAAAACTGTTTTTT
NA	TRBV5-4	NA	TRBJ2-2	CASSYYWWGPATGELFF	TGTGCCAGCAGCTACTATTGGTGGGGCCCGGCCACCGGGGAGCTGTTTTTT